This T cell receptor beta chain comes out of a study of CD8 T cells in Susac syndrome. Overall study findings and caveats: TCR sequencing and HLA analysis covered a relatively small number of individuals.

With respect to this clonotype: Its antigen is unknown.

Germline trimming cut 5 bases from V and 0 bases from J; bases unmatched to any gene: 5. The CDR3 runs 15 residues. The germline V gene encodes CDR1 SGHRS and CDR2 YFSETQ. Sequencing targeted TCR beta in T cells from blood (CD8+ and CD4+). CD8+ and CD4+ T cells were negatively isolated; TEMRA cells were FACS-enriched. An input of about 0.45 to 1 ug of RNA was subjected to reverse transcription using random hexamers. An immunoSEQ multiplex PCR amplified TCR beta CDR3 over 54 Vbeta and 13 Jbeta. One entry per CDR3 protein, called by TCRdb with MiXCR from the immunoSEQ multiplex PCR reads. The sample includes some 160,000 distinct CDR3 sequences, around 92% of them seen just once.

The material sequenced was CD4+ T cells from PBMCs. This sequence originates from a human donor in good health. The J gene is TRBJ2-1, the V gene TRBV5-1; 7 bases agree with TRBD2. CDR3 region: CASRGTSDSYNEQFF. CDR3 coding DNA: TGCGCCAGCAGGGGTACTAGCGACTCCTACAATGAGCAGTTCTTC.